This passage covers 30 T cell receptor beta chains from one sample sequenced in a study of response to subunit inactivated influenza vaccine. In TCRdb, the RT-PCR reads were re-called with MiXCR into one record per CDR3 protein. Among hundreds of thousands of distinct CDR3 sequences, around 10% were seen once, and the ten largest hold approximately 10%. Another study also made use of these data, one on T cells expressing NK-cell markers. Turning to that study: In generating TCR beta cDNA, 5'RACE template switching with UMIs was used.

The sample in question was PBMCs from blood, obtained on the day of vaccination. The receptors were sampled from a man aged 45-65 years who received an inactivated influenza vaccine.

The genes are TRBV6-5 and TRBJ2-5, with TRBD2 identical over 12 bases. The CDR3 consists of 16 residues. Germline trimming cut 0 bases from V and 3 bases from J; bases unmatched to any gene: 2. Germline loops: CDR1 MNHEY, CDR2 SVGAGI. CDR3 residues: CASSYSRTSGKETQYF. The CDR3 DNA reads as TGTGCCAGCAGTTACTCACGGACTAGCGGGAAAGAGACCCAGTACTTC.

The chain uses TRBV28 and TRBJ2-7, with 7 positions matching TRBD2. This CDR3 spans 15 amino acids. The V segment lost 7 bases and the J segment 0 bases; nucleotides outside the gene matches: 9. CDR1 is MDHEN and CDR2 is SYDVKM in the germline V gene. The CDR3 sequence: CASNGSGTSSYEQYF. The CDR3 region has the DNA TGTGCCAGCAACGGGAGCGGGACTTCCTCCTACGAGCAGTACTTC.

In this sample, this clonotype turned up a few times. The chain is built from TRBV18 and TRBJ2-5; no clear D. CDR3 length: 13 residues. V dropped 3 bases and J dropped 5 bases, with 10 bases sitting between them. Germline lookup yields CDR1 KGHSH and CDR2 LQKENI. The CDR3 region is CASSPSQGETQYF. CDR3 sequence (DNA): TGTGCCAGCTCACCGAGTCAAGGGGAGACCCAGTACTTC.

The V call is TRBV12-3 or TRBV12-4, the J call TRBJ2-7; D is undetermined. The CDR3 consists of 13 residues. The V end was cut by 5 bases, the J end by 0 bases, with 8 bases between. The CDR3 loop is CASSARSSYEQYF. As DNA, the CDR3 is TGTGCCAGCAGTGCCCGAAGCTCCTACGAGCAGTACTTC.

There are a few counts of this clonotype. V usage is TRBV6-1 and J usage is TRBJ2-7; D possibly corresponds to TRBD1 (6 bases). The germline V and J ends were trimmed by 7 bases and 3 bases, with 13 bases remaining between them. In germline, CDR1 is MNHNS, CDR2 SASEGT. The CDR3 has 13 amino acids. The chain's CDR3 is CASTGANLYEQYF. CDR3 in DNA: TGTGCCAGCACAGGGGCAAACCTCTACGAGCAGTACTTC.

This clonotype was seen ten or more times. The chain couples TRBV29-1 to TRBJ2-6, with D possibly being TRBD2 (5 bases). V shed 4 bases and J shed 1 base, with 5 bases lying between them. The CDR3 length is 13 residues. Germline V gene lookup returns CDR1 SQVTM and CDR2 ANQGSEA. CDR3 DNA: TGCAGCGTTGCGGGGTCTGGGGCCAACGTCCTGACTTTC. It translates to CSVAGSGANVLTF.

The rearrangement joins TRBV5-1 to TRBJ2-7; 7 nucleotides match TRBD2. J lost 3 bases, V lost 0 bases, and 6 bases had no gene match. This CDR3 is built from 15 residues. In germline, CDR1 is SGHRS, CDR2 YFSETQ. The DNA of the CDR3 is TGCGCCAGCAGCTTGGAAGGTGGGAGGGACTACGAGCAGTACTTC. This gives the protein CASSLEGGRDYEQYF.

This clonotype was observed a few times. The rearrangement uses TRBV6-2 or TRBV6-3 and TRBJ2-1, with D unclear. Trimming stripped 0 bases from V and 4 bases from J, with 16 bases between. This CDR3 is built from 17 residues. CDR1 MNHEY and CDR2 SVGEGT come from the germline V gene. CDR3 coding DNA: TGTGCCAGCAGTTACTCGAGTCCTGCGTTTCGTTACAATGAGCAGTTCTTC. This sequence encodes CASSYSSPAFRYNEQFF.

The chain joins TRBV11-2 to TRBJ1-2, with D maybe TRBD1 (5 bases). Germline V gives CDR1 SGHAT, CDR2 FQNNGV. CDR3 size: 18 residues. Trimming shortened V by 4 bases and J by 2 bases, and 23 bases separated the two germline ends. The DNA of the CDR3 is TGTGCCAGCAGCTCGAAGAGGGGAGAGGGTTTCGGGAACTATGGCTACACCTTC. This sequence encodes CASSSKRGEGFGNYGYTF.

This clonotype was counted only a few times. In DNA, the CDR3 is TGCGCCAGCAGCGACCCGACAGGGGGAAGGTACGAGCAGTACTTC. It codes for CASSDPTGGRYEQYF. The chain employs TRBV5-1 and TRBJ2-7; TRBD1 agrees at 9 bases. This CDR3 spans 15 amino acids. J gave up 4 bases and V 4 bases, and 9 bases lay outside the gene matches. CDR1 and CDR2 from the germline V gene are SGHRS and YFSETQ.

The chain joins TRBV20-1 to TRBJ1-1, with D maybe TRBD1 (6 bases). Germline CDR1 DFQATT, CDR2 SNEGSKA (reference sequence). The CDR3 consists of 15 residues. Trimming removed 6 bases from V and 0 bases from J, with 17 bases in between. The CDR3 region has the DNA TGCAGTGCCCTTTCCCCCACAGGGCTGAACACTGAAGCTTTCTTT. Its protein is CSALSPTGLNTEAFF.

There are many counts of this clonotype. The rearrangement links TRBV2 to TRBJ2-4; maybe TRBD2 (5 bases). Germline loops: CDR1 SNHLY, CDR2 FYNNEI. The CDR3 length is 16 residues. The ends were cut back, 3 bases at V and 1 base at J, with 13 bases in the middle. CDR3 nucleotide sequence: TGTGCCAGCAGTGAGAGTTCGGGAAGGGCCAAAAACATTCAGTACTTC. Its protein is CASSESSGRAKNIQYF.

The sample holds many counts of this clonotype. J is TRBJ2-2 and V is TRBV28; either TRBD1 or TRBD2 may fit D (7 bases each). The germline gives CDR1 MDHEN, CDR2 SYDVKM. Trimming left V 5 bases short and J 6 bases short, with 16 bases between. CDR3 size: 15 residues. CDR3 DNA sequence: TGTGCCAGCAGTCTCCTACAGGGGAGGGCCGGGGAGCTGTTTTTT. Its protein product is CASSLLQGRAGELFF.

This clonotype was found many times. The gene calls are TRBV7-9 and TRBJ2-5; D is ambiguous. The germline CDR1 and CDR2 sequences are SEHNR and FQNEAQ (reference sequence). Trimming shortened V by 5 bases and J by 5 bases, and 6 bases separated the two germline ends. This CDR3 is built from 11 residues. Written as DNA, the CDR3 is TGTGCCAGCAGCGCCCGTGAGACCCAGTACTTC. Translating it yields CASSARETQYF. The full variable domain, rest sourced from reference TRBV7-9 and TRBJ2-5, is DTGVSQNPRHKITKRGQNVTFRCDPISEHNRLYWYRQTLGQGPEFLTYFQNEAQLEKSRLLSDRFSAERPKGSFSTLEIQRTEQGDSAMYLCASSARETQYFGPGTRLLVL.

This clonotype has a handful of counts. This chain connects TRBV15 to TRBJ2-7, with TRBD1 identical over 8 bases. Germline loops: CDR1 LNHNV, CDR2 YYDKDF (reference sequence). The CDR3 spans 14 residues. V gave up 5 bases and J gave up 4 bases; unmatched junction bases: 7. For the CDR3, the DNA is TGTGCCACCAGCCGCGACAGGGGTTCGTACGAGCAGTACTTC. This gives the protein CATSRDRGSYEQYF.

This chain connects TRBV28 to TRBJ2-6; no firm D call. V lost 7 bases, J lost 1 base, and 14 bases lay in between. This CDR3 spans 16 amino acids. Germline V gene lookup returns CDR1 MDHEN and CDR2 SYDVKM. The CDR3 sequence: CASMSLFQSGANVLTF. In nucleotides, the CDR3 is TGTGCCAGCATGTCCTTATTTCAATCTGGGGCCAACGTCCTGACTTTC.

This clonotype was counted between two and nine times. This sequence joins TRBV7-9 and TRBJ2-1; TRBD2 agrees at 9 bases. CDR3 size: 14 residues. Germline V gene lookup returns CDR1 SEHNR and CDR2 FQNEAQ (reference sequence). V was pared by 8 bases and J by 5 bases, with 7 bases of the junction left unmatched. The CDR3 DNA follows: TGTGCCAGCTTCGGGACTAGCCCGAACAATGAGCAGTTCTTC. Protein: CASFGTSPNNEQFF.

The J gene is TRBJ2-7, the V gene TRBV3-1; D is perhaps TRBD2 (6 bases). The germline CDR1 and CDR2 sequences are LGHDT and YNNKEL (reference sequence). The ends were cut back, 5 bases at V and 5 bases at J, with 13 bases in the middle. The CDR3 is 13 amino acids. In DNA, the CDR3 is TGTGCCAGCAGCGACCGGTGGGGGGACGAGCAGTACTTC. It encodes CASSDRWGDEQYF.

This clonotype occurred many times. The V and J genes are TRBV7-2 and TRBJ2-7; 9 bases are a match to TRBD2. V gave up 0 bases and J gave up 1 base; unmatched junction bases: 4. Germline CDR1 SGHTA, CDR2 FQGNSA. The CDR3 spans 16 residues. The CDR3 sequence is CASSLAGGGGSYEQYF. CDR3 bases: TGTGCCAGCAGCTTAGCGGGCGGGGGGGGATCCTACGAGCAGTACTTC.

The chain uses TRBV5-1 and TRBJ2-7, with a weak D call TRBD2 (6 bases). CDR3 size: 13 residues. Germline V CDR1 and CDR2: SGHRS, YFSETQ. V lost 1 base and J 6 bases, leaving 11 bases between the germline ends. This CDR3 reads CASSLSRGSEQYF. Here the CDR3 DNA reads TGCGCCAGCAGCTTGTCTCGGGGGTCCGAGCAGTACTTC.

The gene calls are TRBV7-9 and TRBJ1-1; D might be TRBD1 (5 bases). This CDR3 has 14 amino acids. Looked up from germline, CDR1 is SEHNR and CDR2 is FQNEAQ (reference sequence). The V end was cut by 5 bases, the J end by 1 base, with 11 bases between. CDR3 region: CASSRGAQNTEAFF. As DNA, the CDR3 is TGTGCCAGCAGCAGAGGGGCGCAGAACACTGAAGCTTTCTTT.

This clonotype was recorded many times. The chain combines TRBV12-3 or TRBV12-4 with TRBJ1-5, with D perhaps TRBD1 (6 bases). Trimming left V 3 bases short and J 6 bases short, with 12 bases between. The CDR3 spans 14 residues. CDR3 bases: TGTGCCAGCAGTTTGGGTACAGGGCGTCAGCCCCAGCATTTT. Encoded protein: CASSLGTGRQPQHF.

The chain combines TRBV29-1 with TRBJ2-4, with 11 bases fitting TRBD1. The ends lost 6 bases at V and 7 bases at J; junction bases unmatched: 8. CDR3 size: 14 residues. CDR1 and CDR2 (germline): SQVTM, ANQGSEA. The CDR3 nucleotides read TGCAGCGTGCGGACAGGGGGCCAGGGGAACATTCAGTACTTC. Residues: CSVRTGGQGNIQYF.

The rearrangement links TRBV2 to TRBJ2-2, with 11 positions matching TRBD1. Losses at the gene ends were 3 bases for V and 6 bases for J; bases not matched to a gene: 3. Germline V CDR1 and CDR2: SNHLY, FYNNEI. The CDR3 length is 15 residues. The CDR3 region is CASSDPGQGAGELFF. The DNA of the CDR3 is TGTGCCAGCAGTGACCCGGGACAGGGGGCCGGGGAGCTGTTTTTT.

This clonotype has only a few counts. The rearrangement joins TRBV27 to TRBJ2-3; 8 positions agree with TRBD2. There are 15 residues in the CDR3. J was trimmed by 5 bases and V by 9 bases; bases with no gene match: 13. The germline gives CDR1 MNHEY, CDR2 SMNVEV (reference sequence). The CDR3, as DNA: TGTGCCAGTCGTATCATGAGCGGGGGTGGAGATACGCAGTATTTT. As protein: CASRIMSGGGDTQYF.

This clonotype was counted at least ten times. The V and J genes are TRBV7-8 and TRBJ1-1; D possibly corresponds to TRBD1 (5 bases). The CDR3 is made up of 16 amino acids. The V end lost 2 bases, the J end lost 5 bases, and 18 bases lay between the germline ends. CDR1 SGHVS and CDR2 FQNEAQ come from the germline V gene. The CDR3, as DNA: TGTGCCAGCAGCTTAAGCAGGGTTTGGTCCCCGACTGAAGCTTTCTTT. This gives the protein CASSLSRVWSPTEAFF.

This clonotype was counted only a few times. This chain uses TRBV15 with TRBJ1-2, with D possibly matching TRBD1 (5 bases). The CDR3 contains 13 residues. Germline CDR1 reads LNHNV; CDR2 reads YYDKDF (reference sequence). The V end lost 5 bases, the J end lost 2 bases, and 9 bases lay between the germline ends. The CDR3 DNA follows: TGTGCCACCAGCGAGAACAGGAACTATGGCTACACCTTC. Translation: CATSENRNYGYTF. The full variable domain, rest sourced from reference TRBV15 and TRBJ1-2, is DAMVIQNPRYQVTQFGKPVTLSCSQTLNHNVMYWYQQKSSQAPKLLFHYYDKDFNNEADTPDNFQSRRPNTSFCFLDIRSPGLGDTAMYLCATSENRNYGYTFGSGTRLTVV.

This clonotype has a handful of counts. The chain carries TRBV2 and TRBJ2-5; 7 bases align to TRBD1. The CDR3 spans 14 residues. J lost 1 base, V lost 5 bases, and 4 bases had no gene match. Germline V CDR1 and CDR2: SNHLY, FYNNEI. DNA of the CDR3: TGTGCCAGCAGTTTGAGGGGGCTCCAAGAGACCCAGTACTTC. It encodes CASSLRGLQETQYF. Combining the CDR3 with reference TRBV2 and TRBJ2-5 gives the whole variable domain EPEVTQTPSHQVTQMGQEVILRCVPISNHLYFYWYRQILGQKVEFLVSFYNNEISEKSEIFDDQFSVERPDGSNFTLKIRSTKLEDSAMYFCASSLRGLQETQYFGPGTRLLVL.

This chain uses TRBV7-2 with TRBJ2-7, with D hard to call. The V end was cut by 4 bases, the J end by 3 bases, with 16 bases between. Germline V gene sequence: CDR1 SGHTA, CDR2 FQGNSA. The CDR3 has 15 residues. In nucleotides, the CDR3 is TGTGCCAGCAGCTCCACCATAAGTTTTAACTACGAGCAGTACTTC. This translates into CASSSTISFNYEQYF.

The chain joins TRBV20-1 to TRBJ2-3, with D possibly TRBD2 on 5 matching bases. Per germline, CDR1 DFQATT and CDR2 SNEGSKA (reference sequence). The CDR3 consists of 13 residues. The DNA for the CDR3 is TGCAGACCGACCATTAGCGGCACAGATACGCAGTATTTT. Protein product: CRPTISGTDTQYF.